These 22 T cell receptor beta chains share one sample of origin, sequenced in a study of PD-1 blockade in classical Hodgkin lymphoma (dated by TCRdb to 2020 to 2022). The time point label here, explained by the study, means: cycle 1 day 1 (C1D1), immediately before nivolumab initiation. Every trial patient had relapsed after autologous stem cell transplantation, and cohorts A, B and C differed in prior brentuximab vedotin exposure. The method behind the library was the immunoSEQ multiplex PCR assay. Sourced from immuneACCESS, this table was stored by TCRdb with only in-frame sequences that have V and J called. A share of the clones is absent; for the studies checked, an unresolved V gene accounts for under half, and the remainder has no known explanation. The sample table lists tens of thousands of clones, under 95% of them with a count of one. Jointly, the top ten make up 9.7% of the sample. The sample consisted of peripheral blood mononuclear cells (PBMCs), taken at baseline. Source of these receptors: a human donor with classical Hodgkin lymphoma.

This sequence joins TRBV4-2 and TRBJ1-5; D is ambiguous. V was shortened by 4 bases and J by 5 bases, with 15 bases between the two germline ends. CDR1 and CDR2 from the germline V gene are LGHNA and YNFKEQ. The CDR3 runs 15 residues. The CDR3 reads CASSLRVGFDQPQHF. The CDR3 region has the DNA TGTGCCAGCAGCCTGAGGGTTGGATTCGATCAGCCCCAGCATTTT.

The chain has TRBV28 and TRBJ2-7; 9 nucleotides align to TRBD2. V shed 4 bases and J 2 bases; nucleotides not matched to a gene: 9. The CDR3 extends over 16 amino acids. In germline, CDR1 is MDHEN, CDR2 SYDVKM. CDR3 DNA: TGTGCCAGCAGTTATGGGTGGCTAGCGGGGACCTACGAGCAGTACTTC. Translation gives CASSYGWLAGTYEQYF.

This clone was seen more than once but under ten times. The chain combines TRBV7-9 with TRBJ1-1; D is uncertain. V lost 8 bases, J lost 0 bases, and 13 bases lay in between. From germline, CDR1 is SEHNR and CDR2 FQNEAQ (reference sequence). The CDR3 covers 14 residues. The CDR3 protein is CASGLDTVNTEAFF. DNA for the CDR3: TGTGCCAGCGGGTTAGACACCGTGAACACTGAAGCTTTCTTT.

The V and J genes are TRBV2 and TRBJ2-3; D is undetermined. This CDR3 is built from 14 residues. V dropped 6 bases and J dropped 1 base, with 11 bases sitting between them. Germline V CDR1 and CDR2: SNHLY, FYNNEI. CDR3 protein: CASRPPTGTDTQYF. The CDR3 region has the DNA TGTGCCAGCAGACCCCCAACAGGCACAGATACGCAGTATTTT. Full variable domain (rest looked up from reference TRBV2 and TRBJ2-3): EPEVTQTPSHQVTQMGQEVILRCVPISNHLYFYWYRQILGQKVEFLVSFYNNEISEKSEIFDDQFSVERPDGSNFTLKIRSTKLEDSAMYFCASRPPTGTDTQYFGPGTRLTVL.

The chain employs TRBV13 and TRBJ2-1; D may be TRBD1 (6 bases). The CDR3 has 13 residues. V shed 3 bases and J shed 7 bases, with 10 bases lying between them. From germline, CDR1 is PRHDT and CDR2 FYEKMQ (reference sequence). The DNA of the CDR3 is TGTGCCAGCAGCTTCAGGGGTGGGAATGAGCAGTTCTTC. This gives the protein CASSFRGGNEQFF.

This clone was counted between two and nine times. CDR3 loop: CASSIDAGSTDTQYF. The CDR3, as DNA: TGTGCCAGTAGTATAGATGCGGGGAGCACAGATACGCAGTATTTT. The chain combines TRBV19 with TRBJ2-3; possibly TRBD2 for D (6 bases). Trimming removed 0 bases at V and 0 bases at J, with 7 bases between. The CDR3 is 15 amino acids. Germline values: CDR1 LNHDA, CDR2 SQIVND (reference sequence).

J is TRBJ2-5 and V is TRBV5-1, with 13 nucleotides matching TRBD2. Germline assignment: CDR1 SGHRS and CDR2 YFSETQ. Trimming removed 4 bases from V and 2 bases from J; junction bases left unmatched: 5. The CDR3 has 16 residues. CDR3 DNA: TGCGCCAGCAGCCTAGGACTAGCGGGGGCTCAAGAGACCCAGTACTTC. This encodes CASSLGLAGAQETQYF. The entire variable domain, with the rest obtained from reference TRBV5-1 and TRBJ2-5, is as follows: KAGVTQTPRYLIKTRGQQVTLSCSPISGHRSVSWYQQTPGQGLQFLFEYFSETQRNKGNFPGRFSGRQFSNSRSEMNVSTLELGDSALYLCASSLGLAGAQETQYFGPGTRLLVL.

The chain carries TRBV5-1 and TRBJ2-2; 12 bases line up with TRBD1. Germline V gene sequence: CDR1 SGHRS, CDR2 YFSETQ. This CDR3 has 15 residues. J lost 7 bases, V lost 4 bases, and 5 bases had no gene match. As DNA, the CDR3 is TGCGCCAGCAGCGACCGGGACAGGGGGCGCGGGGAGCTGTTTTTT. It encodes CASSDRDRGRGELFF.

J is TRBJ1-2 and V is TRBV6-6; D not certain. Germline CDR1 is MNHNY and CDR2 is SVGAGI (reference sequence). The length of the CDR3 is 12 residues. Trimming cost V 7 bases and J 3 bases, with 9 bases left between them. The CDR3 DNA follows: TGTGCCAGCAACGGTGAGGACTATGGCTACACCTTC. It encodes CASNGEDYGYTF.

The CDR3 region is CASSPVGTGGYNSPLHF. CDR3 DNA sequence: TGTGCCAGCTCACCTGTGGGGACAGGGGGTTATAATTCACCCCTCCACTTT. V is TRBV18 and J is TRBJ1-6; 11 bases are shared with TRBD1. V dropped 3 bases and J dropped 4; count of bases not matched to a gene: 5. The germline V gene encodes CDR1 KGHSH and CDR2 LQKENI. CDR3 size: 17 residues. The full variable domain, its missing parts supplied by reference TRBV18 and TRBJ1-6, is NAGVMQNPRHLVRRRGQEARLRCSPMKGHSHVYWYRQLPEEGLKFMVYLQKENIIDESGMPKERFSAEFPKEGPSILRIQQVVRGDSAAYFCASSPVGTGGYNSPLHFGNGTRLTVT.

This clone has just a few counts. The chain joins TRBV6-6 to TRBJ2-5; TRBD2 might be the D (5 bases). Germline-derived CDR1 and CDR2 are MNHNY and SVGAGI (reference sequence). V shed 8 bases and J shed 4 bases, with 17 bases lying between them. The CDR3 is made up of 14 amino acids. CDR3 DNA sequence: TGTGCCAGCCAAGAGAGGGTTTCGGCAGAGACCCAGTACTTC. Amino acid sequence: CASQERVSAETQYF.

The chain is built from TRBV5-1 and TRBJ1-4; D call uncertain. Germline-derived CDR1 and CDR2 are SGHRS and YFSETQ. The CDR3 consists of 16 residues. With 0 bases removed from V and 0 bases from J, the gap between germline ends came to 9 bases. The CDR3: CASSLAVQATNEKLFF. CDR3 coding DNA: TGCGCCAGCAGCTTGGCGGTTCAGGCAACTAATGAAAAACTGTTTTTT.

This chain links TRBV19 with TRBJ1-4, with TRBD1 as a possible D gene (6 bases). The CDR3 is 15 amino acids. Germline V gene data show CDR1 as LNHDA and CDR2 as SQIVND (reference sequence). Trimming left V 3 bases short and J 8 bases short, with 16 bases between. The CDR3, as DNA: TGTGCCAGTAGTATCCTCGTGGGGGCGGTAGAAAAACTGTTTTTT. It is translated as CASSILVGAVEKLFF.

This chain's CDR3 is CASSLVDSRSYNSPLHF. CDR3 DNA: TGTGCCAGCAGTTTAGTGGACAGTCGCTCCTATAATTCACCCCTCCACTTT. This chain connects TRBV28 to TRBJ1-6, with D maybe TRBD1 (6 bases). V was clipped by 2 bases and J by 0 bases, with 11 bases between them. The length of the CDR3 is 17 residues. Germline CDR1 is MDHEN and CDR2 is SYDVKM.

The gene calls are TRBV7-8 and TRBJ2-7; 8 bases line up with TRBD2. CDR1 is SGHVS and CDR2 is FQNEAQ in the germline V gene. V was clipped by 2 bases and J by 7 bases; unmatched bases: 16. The CDR3 is made up of 17 amino acids. The CDR3 coding sequence is TGTGCCAGCAGCTTAAACCCTGGTAGCGGGGACAAACGGGAGCAGTACTTC. Encoded protein: CASSLNPGSGDKREQYF. The full variable domain, completed using reference TRBV7-8 and TRBJ2-7, is GAGVSQSPRYKVAKRGQDVALRCDPISGHVSLFWYQQALGQGPEFLTYFQNEAQLDKSGLPSDRFFAERPEGSVSTLKIQRTQQEDSAVYLCASSLNPGSGDKREQYFGPGTRLTVT.

V and J are TRBV9 and TRBJ2-1, with a tentative D call TRBD1 (6 bases). The CDR3 contains 15 residues. Trimming removed 3 bases at V and 9 bases at J, with 19 bases between. The germline V gene encodes CDR1 SGDLS and CDR2 YYNGEE. In DNA form, the CDR3 reads TGTGCCAGCAGCGCCAGGGTGACAGGTCAACGTGAGCAGTTCTTC. Translation: CASSARVTGQREQFF.

The V gene is TRBV6-1, the J gene TRBJ1-4; 10 nucleotides agree with TRBD1. Germline CDR1 MNHNS, CDR2 SASEGT. Trimming removed 3 bases from V and 8 bases from J; junction bases left unmatched: 3. The CDR3 sequence is 14 residues long. CDR3 in amino acids: CASSDDRGREKLFF. The CDR3 DNA sequence: TGTGCCAGCAGTGACGACAGGGGGCGAGAAAAACTGTTTTTT.

The rearrangement joins TRBV11-1 to TRBJ1-1; no clear D. Trimming took 8 bases from V and 4 from J, leaving 26 bases between them. Looked up from germline, CDR1 is SGHAT and CDR2 is FQDESV (reference sequence). The CDR3 is 17 residues long. CDR3 nucleotide sequence: TGTGCCAGCGGCTCCGGGTTCTCGACCGTGGGAGGCACTGAAGCTTTCTTT. Protein: CASGSGFSTVGGTEAFF. The full variable domain, completed using reference TRBV11-1 and TRBJ1-1, is EAEVAQSPRYKITEKSQAVAFWCDPISGHATLYWYRQILGQGPELLVQFQDESVVDDSQLPKDRFSAERLKGVDSTLKIQPAELGDSAMYLCASGSGFSTVGGTEAFFGQGTRLTVV.

The rearrangement uses TRBV2 and TRBJ2-3, with 8 bases fitting TRBD2. In germline, CDR1 is SNHLY, CDR2 FYNNEI. Germline trimming cut 7 bases from V and 6 bases from J; bases unmatched to any gene: 9. The CDR3 consists of 14 residues. This CDR3 reads CASNSGSVLDTQYF. The CDR3 DNA reads as TGTGCCAGCAACAGCGGGAGCGTCCTCGATACGCAGTATTTT.

The gene calls are TRBV7-9 and TRBJ1-1; D is uncertain. Trimming shortened V by 5 bases and J by 4 bases, and 17 bases separated the two germline ends. The V gene's germline CDR1 is SEHNR and CDR2 FQNEAQ (reference sequence). The CDR3 totals 15 residues. CDR3 coding DNA: TGTGCCAGCAGCCCCAGTGTCCCCCAAAGCACTGAAGCTTTCTTT. It specifies CASSPSVPQSTEAFF.

This clone has a single count. The chain joins TRBV27 to TRBJ2-5; D gene unclear. The end of the DNA is better explained by TRBJ2-7, so the J call may be wrong. CDR1 MNHEY and CDR2 SMNVEV come from the germline V gene (reference sequence). The CDR3 runs 14 residues. Here the CDR3 DNA reads TGTGCCAGCAGTTTATTCTCATCTGGTCGCGAGCAGTACTTC. It yields the protein CASSLFSSGREQYF.

The V gene is TRBV15, the J gene TRBJ2-5, with D unresolved. The germline V gene encodes CDR1 LNHNV and CDR2 YYDKDF (reference sequence). Trimming removed 1 base from V and 1 base from J, with 16 bases in between. This CDR3 has 17 amino acids. CDR3 nucleotide sequence: TGTGCCACCAGCAGAGGAACAGATACCAAAAGCCAAGAGACCCAGTACTTC. Translated, it gives CATSRGTDTKSQETQYF.